This entry features one TCR beta chain sequence. TCRdb re-clonotyped the PCR reads via MiXCR. The sample has about 22,000 clones, 23% seen once. Before thyroid surgery, none of the patients had received any treatment. The CDR3 contains 12 residues. Trimming stripped 2 bases from V and 9 bases from J, with 8 bases between. The germline CDR1 and CDR2 sequences are KGHSH and LQKENI. This entry belongs to a study of metastatic and nonmetastatic thyroid tumors. The sequence derives from a male donor with papillary thyroid cancer or a benign thyroid nodule (not recorded which). Some clones in this sample may be carry-over from other donors' samples. The chain uses TRBV18 and TRBJ2-1; D gene uncertain. Sequencing input: blood. The CDR3 loop reads CASSPKYGEQFF. The CDR3, as DNA: TGTGCCAGCTCACCAAAATATGGTGAGCAGTTCTTC.